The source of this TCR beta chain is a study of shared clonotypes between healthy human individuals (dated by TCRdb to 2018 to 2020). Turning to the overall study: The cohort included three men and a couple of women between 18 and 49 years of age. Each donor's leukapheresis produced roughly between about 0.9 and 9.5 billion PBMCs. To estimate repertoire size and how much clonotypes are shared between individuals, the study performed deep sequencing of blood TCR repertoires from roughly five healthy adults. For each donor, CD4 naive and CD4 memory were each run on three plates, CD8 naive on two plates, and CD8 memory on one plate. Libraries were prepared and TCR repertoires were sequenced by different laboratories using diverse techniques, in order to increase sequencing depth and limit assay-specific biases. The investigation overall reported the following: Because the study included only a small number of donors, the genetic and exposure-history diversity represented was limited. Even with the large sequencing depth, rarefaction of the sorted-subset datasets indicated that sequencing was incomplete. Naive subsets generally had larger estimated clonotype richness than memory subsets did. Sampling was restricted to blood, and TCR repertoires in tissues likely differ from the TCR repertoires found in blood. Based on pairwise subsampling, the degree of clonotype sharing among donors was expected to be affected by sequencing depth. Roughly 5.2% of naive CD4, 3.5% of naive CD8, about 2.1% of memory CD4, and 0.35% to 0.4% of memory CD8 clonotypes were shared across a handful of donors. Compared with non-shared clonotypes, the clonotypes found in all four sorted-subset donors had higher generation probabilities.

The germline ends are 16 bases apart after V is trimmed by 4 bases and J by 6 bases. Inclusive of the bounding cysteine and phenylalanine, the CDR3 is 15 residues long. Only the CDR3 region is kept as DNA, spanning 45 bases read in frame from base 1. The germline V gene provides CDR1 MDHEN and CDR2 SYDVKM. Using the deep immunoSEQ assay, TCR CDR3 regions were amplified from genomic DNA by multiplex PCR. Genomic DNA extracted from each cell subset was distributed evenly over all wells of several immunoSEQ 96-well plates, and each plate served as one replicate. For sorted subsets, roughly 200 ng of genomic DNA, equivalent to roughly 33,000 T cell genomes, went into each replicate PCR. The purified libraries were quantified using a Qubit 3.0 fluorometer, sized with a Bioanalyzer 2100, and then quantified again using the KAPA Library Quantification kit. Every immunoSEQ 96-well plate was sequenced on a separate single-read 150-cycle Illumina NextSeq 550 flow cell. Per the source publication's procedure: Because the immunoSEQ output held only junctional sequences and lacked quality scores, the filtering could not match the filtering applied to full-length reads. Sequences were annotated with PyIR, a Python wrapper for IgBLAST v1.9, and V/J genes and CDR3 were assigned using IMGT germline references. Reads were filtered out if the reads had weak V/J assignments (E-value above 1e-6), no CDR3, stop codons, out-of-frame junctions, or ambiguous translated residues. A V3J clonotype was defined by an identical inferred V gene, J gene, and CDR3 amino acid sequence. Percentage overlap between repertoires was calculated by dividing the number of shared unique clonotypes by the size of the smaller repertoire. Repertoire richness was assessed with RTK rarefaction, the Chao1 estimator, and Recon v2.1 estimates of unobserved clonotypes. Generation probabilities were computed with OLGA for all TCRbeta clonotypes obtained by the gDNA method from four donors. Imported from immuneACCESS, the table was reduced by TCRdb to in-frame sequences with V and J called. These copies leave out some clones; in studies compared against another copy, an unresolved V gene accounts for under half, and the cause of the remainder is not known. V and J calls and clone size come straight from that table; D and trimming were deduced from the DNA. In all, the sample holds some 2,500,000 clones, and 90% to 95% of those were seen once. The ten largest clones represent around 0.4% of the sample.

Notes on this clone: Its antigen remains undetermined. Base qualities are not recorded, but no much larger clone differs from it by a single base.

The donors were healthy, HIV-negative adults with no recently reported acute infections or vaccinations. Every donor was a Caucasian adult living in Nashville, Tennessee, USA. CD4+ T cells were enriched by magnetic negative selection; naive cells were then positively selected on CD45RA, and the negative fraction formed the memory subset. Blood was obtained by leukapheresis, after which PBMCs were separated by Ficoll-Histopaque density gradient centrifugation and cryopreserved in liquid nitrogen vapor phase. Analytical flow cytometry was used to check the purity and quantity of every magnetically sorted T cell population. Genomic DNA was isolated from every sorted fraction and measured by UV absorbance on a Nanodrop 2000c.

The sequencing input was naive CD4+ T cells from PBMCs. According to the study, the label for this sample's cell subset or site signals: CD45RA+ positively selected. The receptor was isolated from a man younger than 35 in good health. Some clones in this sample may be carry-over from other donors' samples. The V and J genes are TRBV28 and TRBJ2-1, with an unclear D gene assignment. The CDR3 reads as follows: CASSSGPGLTNEQFF. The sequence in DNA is TGTGCCAGCAGTTCCGGACCGGGCCTCACCAATGAGCAGTTCTTC.